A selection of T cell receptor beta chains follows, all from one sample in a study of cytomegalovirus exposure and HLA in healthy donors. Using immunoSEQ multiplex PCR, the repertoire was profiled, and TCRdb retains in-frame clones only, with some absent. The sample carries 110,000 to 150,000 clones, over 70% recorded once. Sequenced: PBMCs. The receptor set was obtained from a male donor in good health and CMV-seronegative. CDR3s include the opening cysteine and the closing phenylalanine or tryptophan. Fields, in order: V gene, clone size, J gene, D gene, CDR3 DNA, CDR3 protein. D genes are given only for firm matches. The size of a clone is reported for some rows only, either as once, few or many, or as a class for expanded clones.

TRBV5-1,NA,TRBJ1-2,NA,TGCGCCAGCAGCCTAGGGACATTCGGAGCTGGCTACACCTTC,CASSLGTFGAGYTF
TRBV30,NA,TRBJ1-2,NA,TGTGCCTGGAACTATAGGAGCTCGCGAGCTCCCGGTAACTATGGCTACACCTTC,CAWNYRSSRAPGNYGYTF
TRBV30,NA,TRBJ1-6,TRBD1,TGTGCCTGGAGTAAAGGACAGGGGGCATCCTATAATTCACCCCTCCACTTT,CAWSKGQGASYNSPLHF
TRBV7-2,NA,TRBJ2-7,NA,TGTGCCAGCAGCCTCCCCTCCTACGAGCAGTACTTC,CASSLPSYEQYF
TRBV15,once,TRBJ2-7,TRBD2,TGTGCCACCAGCATTGGGAGGGTCTACGAGCAGTACTTC,CATSIGRVYEQYF
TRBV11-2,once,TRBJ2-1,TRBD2,TGTGCCAGCAGCCCTACCAATCTAGCGGGAGTAGGCTACAATGAGCAGTTCTTC,CASSPTNLAGVGYNEQFF
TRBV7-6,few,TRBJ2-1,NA,TGTGCCAGCAGCCCTCGGGGCTCCTACAATGAGCAGTTCTTC,CASSPRGSYNEQFF
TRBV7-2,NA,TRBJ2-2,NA,TGTGCCAGCAGCTTTAGAGACGGGGAGCTGTTTTTT,CASSFRDGELFF
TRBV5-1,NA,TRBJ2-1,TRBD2,TGCTCCAGCAGCTCCCGACTAGCGGGGGGCAATGAGCAGTTCTTC,CSSSSRLAGGNEQFF
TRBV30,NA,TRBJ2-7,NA,TGTGCCTGGAACGCGGGGTCGTTCGAGCAGTACTTC,CAWNAGSFEQYF
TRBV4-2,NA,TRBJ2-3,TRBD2,TGTGCCAGCACCTTAGGACTAGCGGGGGGGCAAGATACGCAGTATTTT,CASTLGLAGGQDTQYF
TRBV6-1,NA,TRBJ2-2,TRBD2,TGTGCCAGCAGGGCGTGGGGGAGGGACACCGGGGAGCTGTTTTTT,CASRAWGRDTGELFF
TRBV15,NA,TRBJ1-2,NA,TGTGCCACCAGCAGAGGAAACAGGGTGGCGGACTATGGCTACACCTTC,CATSRGNRVADYGYTF
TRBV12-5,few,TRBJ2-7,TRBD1,TGTGCTAGTGGTTACAGGGGCCTCGCGGACGAGCAGTACTTC,CASGYRGLADEQYF
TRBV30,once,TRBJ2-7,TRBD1,TGTGCCTGGAGCTCCGGGACAGGGCCCAACGAGCAGTACTTC,CAWSSGTGPNEQYF
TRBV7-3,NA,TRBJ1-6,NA,TGTGCCAGCAGCCTCCGTCCCAGTAATTCACCCCTCCACTTT,CASSLRPSNSPLHF
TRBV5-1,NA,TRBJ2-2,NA,TGCGCCAGCAGCCCCGCCGGGGGGCGAACCGGGGAGCTGTTTTTT,CASSPAGGRTGELFF
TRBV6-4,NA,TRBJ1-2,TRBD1,TGTGCCAGCAGCCAGGGGGGATTCTATGGCTACACCTTC,CASSQGGFYGYTF